Listed below are T cell receptor beta chains from one sample, sequenced in a study of technical replicates of blood from a few donors. Profiling relied on immunoSEQ multiplex PCR, and the TCRdb table lists in-frame clones only, not all of them. The table lists 85,000 to 90,000 clones, 85% to 95% of them singletons. The sample consisted of T cells isolated from PBMCs. These receptors all stem from a human donor in good health. Each CDR3 is given with its conserved first and last residue. The D gene is left open where the match is weak. Expanded clones are given a class, and other clones once, few, many or no size at all.

j_call	clone_size	v_call	cdr3_length	d_call	cdr3_nt	cdr3_aa
TRBJ1-2	.	TRBV6-5	14	.	TGTGCCAGCAGTTACTCTGAGGGAGTCTATGGCTACACCTTC	CASSYSEGVYGYTF
TRBJ1-2	.	TRBV2	13	.	TGTGCCAGATTTAGCGGAGGCAGATATGGCTACACCTTC	CARFSGGRYGYTF
TRBJ2-7	.	TRBV4-2	15	.	TGTGCCAGCAGGTCCCTAGGCGGGAAGGGGGGGGAGCAGTACTTC	CASRSLGGKGGEQYF
TRBJ2-7	.	TRBV11-2	15	TRBD2	TGTGCCAGCAGCTCCGTATGGGGACTAGCGAACGAGCAGTACTTC	CASSSVWGLANEQYF
TRBJ1-6	once	TRBV7-9	14	TRBD1	TGTGCCAGCAGCTTAGGGGCAGGGGGTCCGGTCCTCCACTTT	CASSLGAGGPVLHF
TRBJ2-2	.	TRBV28	17	TRBD1	TGTGCCAGCAGCGCTCTTCTGACAGGGAATAATACCGGGGAGCTGTTTTTT	CASSALLTGNNTGELFF
TRBJ1-5	.	TRBV21-1	17	.	TGTGCCAGCAGCAAAGAAGCAGGGGACCATAGCAATCAGCCCCAGCATTTT	CASSKEAGDHSNQPQHF
TRBJ1-5	.	TRBV11-3	12	.	TGTGCCAGCAGCTCGTATAATCAGCCCCAGCATTTT	CASSSYNQPQHF
TRBJ2-1	.	TRBV27	13	TRBD2	TGTGCTGTATCCGGGACTAGCAGCAATGAGCAGTTCTTC	CAVSGTSSNEQFF
TRBJ2-6	.	TRBV6-5	14	TRBD2	TGTGCCAGCAGTTACCAGCGGGGACCCAACGTCCTGACTTTC	CASSYQRGPNVLTF
TRBJ1-1	.	TRBV10-3	10	.	TGTGCCACGGGGGGGACTGAAGCTTTCTTT	CATGGTEAFF